The rows below give T cell receptor beta chains drawn from one sample of a study of memory CD4+ T cells and cytomegalovirus serostatus. The method was immunoSEQ multiplex PCR; TCRdb's version includes in-frame clones alone and lacks a portion of them. The sample carries approximately 47,000 clones, about three quarters recorded once. Source material: memory CD4+ T cells from blood. These receptors all come from an adult in good health and CMV-seronegative. Both conserved end residues are part of each CDR3. Each record gives: V gene, clone size, D gene, CDR3 length, J gene, CDR3 protein, CDR3 DNA. D genes are given only for firm matches. Clone sizes are given selectively: once, few, many, or a class where the clone is expanded.

TRBV4-1	once	.	13	TRBJ1-2	CASSQGGRRGYTF	TGCGCCAGCAGCCAAGGGGGGCGCCGTGGCTACACCTTC
TRBV18	.	.	14	TRBJ1-2	CASSPLDGAEGYTF	TGTGCCAGCTCACCACTAGACGGAGCAGAAGGCTACACCTTC
TRBV7-9	.	TRBD1	13	TRBJ1-1	CASRTGGGTEAFF	TGTGCCAGCAGAACAGGGGGAGGGACTGAAGCTTTCTTT
TRBV11-2	once	TRBD2	15	TRBJ2-7	CASSLDGASGGEQYF	TGTGCCAGCAGCTTAGATGGGGCTAGCGGGGGAGAGCAGTACTTC
TRBV7-9	few	.	12	TRBJ1-2	CASSREVYGYTF	TGTGCCAGCAGTAGAGAAGTTTATGGCTACACCTTC
TRBV28	.	TRBD2	15	TRBJ2-5	CASSPLAEALETQYF	TGTGCCAGCAGTCCACTAGCGGAGGCGTTAGAGACCCAGTACTTC
TRBV2	.	.	11	TRBJ2-7	CASNTRYEQYF	TGTGCCAGCAATACTCGCTACGAGCAGTACTTC
TRBV9	.	TRBD2	18	TRBJ2-4	CASSTGLAGGPAKNIQYF	TGTGCCAGCAGCACGGGACTAGCGGGGGGCCCGGCTAAAAACATTCAGTACTTC
TRBV4-2	.	TRBD2	18	TRBJ2-7	CASSQVDLPAGGSYEQYF	TGTGCCAGCAGCCAAGTAGATTTACCAGCGGGAGGTTCGTACGAGCAGTACTTC
TRBV10-3	.	TRBD2	15	TRBJ2-7	CAISEITSDSYEQYF	TGTGCCATCAGTGAGATCACTAGCGACTCCTACGAGCAGTACTTC
TRBV7-6	.	TRBD2	17	TRBJ2-5	CASSQATGLAGGETQYF	TGTGCCAGCAGCCAGGCCACGGGACTAGCGGGGGGAGAGACCCAGTACTTC
TRBV6-6	.	TRBD2	15	TRBJ2-7	CASSSGLAGGGEQYF	TGTGCCAGCAGTTCCGGACTAGCGGGGGGGGGCGAGCAGTACTTC
TRBV5-1	.	TRBD1	16	TRBJ2-2	CASSGRTGANTGELFF	TGCGCCAGCAGCGGCCGGACAGGCGCGAACACCGGGGAGCTGTTTTTT
TRBV29-1	.	.	12	TRBJ2-5	CSVVKSGETQYF	TGCAGCGTTGTGAAGTCAGGGGAGACCCAGTACTTC
TRBV7-2	.	.	15	TRBJ2-7	CASSLMERQGREQYF	TGTGCCAGCAGCTTAATGGAGAGGCAGGGTCGCGAGCAGTACTTC
TRBV27	.	.	15	TRBJ1-2	CASSPQGLLNYGYTF	TGTGCCAGCAGTCCCCAGGGACTTCTTAACTATGGCTACACCTTC
TRBV28	.	.	12	TRBJ1-1	CASSPGAGEAFF	TGTGCCAGCAGTCCAGGCGCGGGTGAAGCTTTCTTT
TRBV11-2	once	.	18	TRBJ2-2	CASSSTPDRSRKSGELFF	TGTGCCAGCAGCTCAACCCCCGACAGGTCCCGTAAGTCCGGGGAGCTGTTTTTT
TRBV5-1	.	.	14	TRBJ1-6	CASSLVAGDSPLHF	TGCGCCAGCAGCTTGGTGGCAGGGGATTCACCCCTCCACTTT
TRBV6-5	.	.	13	TRBJ1-5	CASRGGHGQPQHF	TGTGCCAGCAGAGGGGGTCACGGTCAGCCCCAGCATTTT
TRBV6-5	.	.	16	TRBJ2-2	CASSYERRANTGELFF	TGTGCCAGCAGTTACGAACGCCGGGCGAACACCGGGGAGCTGTTTTTT
TRBV30	.	.	12	TRBJ2-1	CAWSVTGIEQFF	TGTGCCTGGAGTGTAACAGGAATTGAGCAGTTCTTC
TRBV27	.	.	14	TRBJ2-3	CASSFGDSRDTQYF	TGTGCCAGCAGTTTTGGGGACTCTAGGGATACGCAGTATTTT
TRBV5-1	.	TRBD2	17	TRBJ2-3	CASSLGTSGTSLNTQYF	TGCGCCAGCAGCTTGGGAACCTCCGGGACTAGCCTCAATACGCAGTATTTT
TRBV7-9	once	TRBD2	17	TRBJ2-1	CAIELAGGRGSYNEQFF	TGTGCCATCGAGCTAGCGGGAGGGCGGGGTTCCTACAATGAGCAGTTCTTC
TRBV4-1	.	.	14	TRBJ1-2	CASSQARANYGYTF	TGCGCCAGCAGCCAGGCCAGGGCTAACTATGGCTACACCTTC
TRBV6-6	once	.	14	TRBJ1-4	CASSYFGGNEKLFF	TGTGCCAGCAGTTACTTTGGGGGGAATGAAAAACTGTTTTTT
TRBV25-1	.	.	14	TRBJ1-5	CASSEGSPNQPQHF	TGTGCCAGCAGTGAAGGCAGCCCCAATCAGCCCCAGCATTTT
TRBV19	.	.	13	TRBJ2-7	CASSISASYEQYF	TGTGCCAGTAGTATTTCGGCGAGCTACGAGCAGTACTTC
TRBV6-5	.	.	13	TRBJ1-2	CASTWGGLYGYTF	TGTGCCAGCACCTGGGGGGGCCTCTATGGCTACACCTTC
TRBV25-1	.	.	15	TRBJ2-1	CASSSRERNYNEQFF	TGTGCCAGCAGTTCCCGGGAGAGGAACTACAATGAGCAGTTCTTC
TRBV5-8	few	.	13	TRBJ2-7	CASSGVLRGEQYF	TGTGCCAGCAGCGGGGTTCTGCGTGGCGAGCAGTACTTC
TRBV15	.	.	14	TRBJ1-4	CATSRGSLNEKLFF	TGTGCCACCAGCAGAGGCAGCCTTAATGAAAAACTGTTTTTT
TRBV27	.	TRBD2	16	TRBJ2-1	CASSSPGTSVYNEQFF	TGTGCCAGCAGTAGTCCCGGGACTAGCGTTTACAATGAGCAGTTCTTC
TRBV2	.	.	13	TRBJ2-1	CASSYHGGNEQFF	TGTGCCAGCAGTTACCATGGGGGCAATGAGCAGTTCTTC
TRBV7-9	.	TRBD1	16	TRBJ2-5	CASSFPGTGSGGTQYF	TGTGCCAGCAGCTTCCCCGGGACAGGGAGTGGTGGGACCCAGTACTTC
TRBV7-2	.	.	16	TRBJ1-6	CASSLDAGVIGSPLHF	TGTGCCAGCAGCTTAGACGCGGGGGTGATAGGATCACCCCTCCACTTT
TRBV6-5	.	.	16	TRBJ1-2	CASSYYKREKINGYTF	TGTGCCAGCAGTTACTACAAAAGGGAGAAAATAAACGGCTACACCTTC
TRBV6-5	.	TRBD1	15	TRBJ2-3	CASSYSGGPSDTQYF	TGTGCCAGCAGTTACTCAGGGGGCCCTTCGGATACGCAGTATTTT
TRBV9	.	TRBD1	15	TRBJ1-6	CASGREGRGTSPLHF	TGTGCCAGCGGAAGAGAGGGCAGGGGGACTTCACCCCTCCACTTT
TRBV19	few	.	16	TRBJ2-2	CASSIKGTRNTGELFF	TGTGCCAGTAGTATAAAGGGGACAAGGAACACCGGGGAGCTGTTTTTT
TRBV7-9	once	TRBD1	14	TRBJ2-7	CASSPGQPPLEQYF	TGTGCCAGCAGCCCGGGACAGCCTCCCTTAGAGCAGTACTTC
TRBV2	.	.	14	TRBJ1-3	CASRTAHSGNTIYF	TGTGCCAGCCGTACAGCGCACTCTGGAAACACCATATATTTT
TRBV30	few	TRBD1	14	TRBJ1-1	CAWNPRQGVTEAFF	TGTGCCTGGAACCCAAGGCAGGGGGTCACTGAAGCTTTCTTT
TRBV20-1	few	.	11	TRBJ2-3	CSARSGTTQYF	TGCAGTGCTAGAAGTGGGACTACGCAGTATTTT
TRBV11-2	.	TRBD1	14	TRBJ1-2	CASSFSGDRGGYTF	TGTGCCAGCAGCTTTAGCGGGGACAGGGGTGGCTACACCTTC
TRBV10-3	.	.	11	TRBJ2-5	CAVGTGETQYF	TGTGCCGTAGGAACGGGGGAGACCCAGTACTTC
TRBV2	.	.	14	TRBJ2-7	CASSETGRGYEQYF	TGTGCCAGCAGTGAAACCGGGAGAGGCTACGAGCAGTACTTC
TRBV7-9	.	.	15	TRBJ1-4	CASSGGGATNEKLFF	TGTGCCAGCAGCGGGGGAGGTGCAACTAATGAAAAACTGTTTTTT